This TCR beta chain came from a study of blood T cell repertoires in COVID-19. Overall study: Samples representing acute and convalescent COVID-19 were sourced from the United States, Italy and Spain.

Assay used: immunoSEQ multiplex PCR; TCRdb lists only in-frame clones, some missing. Of approximately 170,000 clones listed, more than 60% were seen once; the top ten hold around an eighth. Trimming took 5 bases from V and 4 from J; bases not matched to a gene: 2. CDR1 SNHLY and CDR2 FYNNEI come from the germline V gene. The CDR3 loop spans 13 amino acids. Specimen: peripheral blood. V gene TRBV2 combines with J gene TRBJ1-2; TRBD1 matches at 9 bases. This receptor was identified in a woman aged 45-60 years with acute or convalescent COVID-19. Written as DNA, the CDR3 is TGTGCCAGCAGTCGGACAGGGGTCTATGGCTACACCTTC. The encoded protein is CASSRTGVYGYTF. Full variable domain (missing parts from reference TRBV2 and TRBJ1-2): EPEVTQTPSHQVTQMGQEVILRCVPISNHLYFYWYRQILGQKVEFLVSFYNNEISEKSEIFDDQFSVERPDGSNFTLKIRSTKLEDSAMYFCASSRTGVYGYTFGSGTRLTVV.